The rows below give T cell receptor beta chains drawn from one sample of a study of OX40 agonist ivuxolimab in advanced cancers. Assay: immunoSEQ multiplex PCR; the TCRdb copy retains only in-frame clones and omits some. The sample lists more than 85,000 clones; about 91% were seen once. Sample: CD4+ or CD8+ T cells sorted from blood, taken in a trial of the OX40 agonist ivuxolimab. Receptors originate from an adult with an advanced solid tumor such as melanoma, head and neck, liver or kidney cancer. Both conserved end residues are part of each CDR3. The D gene is left open where the match is weak. Part of the rows lack a size; the others show once, few, many or a class for expanded clones.

once	TRBV5-1	TRBD1	TRBJ2-2	TGCGCCAGCAGCTTCGGGGACAGAGACACCGGGGAGCTGTTTTTT	CASSFGDRDTGELFF
NA	TRBV6-5	TRBD1	TRBJ2-7	TGTGCCAGCAGTTACTCGGCAGGGGGCGGCGACGAGCAGTACTTC	CASSYSAGGGDEQYF
NA	TRBV19	NA	TRBJ1-4	TGTGCCAGTAGTCCCCATATCTCCTCTAATGAAAAACTGTTTTTT	CASSPHISSNEKLFF
NA	TRBV28	TRBD1	TRBJ1-1	TGTGCCAGCAGTCCCCCGGGGACAGGGAACACTGAAGCTTTCTTT	CASSPPGTGNTEAFF
NA	TRBV9	NA	TRBJ2-3	TGTGCCAGCAGCGTAGGACGCACAGATACGCAGTATTTT	CASSVGRTDTQYF
NA	TRBV7-9	TRBD2	TRBJ2-5	TGTGCCAGCAGCTTAGGGGGGGGGTCCCAAGAGACCCAGTACTTC	CASSLGGGSQETQYF
NA	TRBV15	TRBD2	TRBJ2-2	TGTGCCACCAGCAGACCCGGGACTAGCGGAGTCACCGGGGAGCTGTTTTTT	CATSRPGTSGVTGELFF
NA	TRBV15	NA	TRBJ2-7	TGTGCCACCAGCAGAGAAATTGGGAGCGGGCACGAGCAGTACTTC	CATSREIGSGHEQYF
NA	TRBV19	NA	TRBJ1-2	TGTGCCAGTAGTATAGGGAGAGGACAGCGGAACTATGGCTACACCTTC	CASSIGRGQRNYGYTF
NA	TRBV7-9	NA	TRBJ2-7	TGTGCCAGCAGCCCCAGCTCCTACGAGCAGTACTTC	CASSPSSYEQYF
NA	TRBV11-3	TRBD2	TRBJ2-1	TGTGCCAGCAGCTTAGAGGCGGGAGGCACCCACAATGAGCAGTTCTTC	CASSLEAGGTHNEQFF
NA	TRBV6-5	TRBD1	TRBJ2-7	TGTGCCAGCAGTCAGGACAGGACGAGAAGGGAGCAGTACTTC	CASSQDRTRREQYF
NA	TRBV28	NA	TRBJ1-2	TGTGCCAGCAGTTTTTTCTCGGGACTCTATGGCTACACCTTC	CASSFFSGLYGYTF
NA	TRBV6-5	NA	TRBJ1-4	TGTGCCAGCAGTATCCTGAGGGGAGAAAAACTGTTTTTT	CASSILRGEKLFF
NA	TRBV30	TRBD2	TRBJ2-1	TGTGCCTGGAGTGGGTTTGGCGGGAGGGCCGGGAATGAGCAGTTCTTC	CAWSGFGGRAGNEQFF
NA	TRBV7-9	NA	TRBJ1-1	TGTGCCAGCAGCTCGACAGTGAACACTGAAGCTTTCTTT	CASSSTVNTEAFF
NA	TRBV7-3	TRBD2	TRBJ2-1	TGTGCCAGCAGCCCTGGACTAGCGGGGTATGAGCAGTTCTTC	CASSPGLAGYEQFF
NA	TRBV7-9	TRBD1	TRBJ1-1	TGTGCCAGCAGCTTTACACTGGGACAGGGGGGAAAGGGCACTGAAGCTTTCTTT	CASSFTLGQGGKGTEAFF
NA	TRBV6-5	NA	TRBJ2-5	TGTGCCACGACCTCACAGGGAAGGAAGACCCAGTACTTC	CATTSQGRKTQYF
NA	TRBV7-2	TRBD2	TRBJ2-7	TGTGCCAGCAGCTTCCGTCGGGGGGAGGGAGGGTTTGACTACGAGCAGTACTTC	CASSFRRGEGGFDYEQYF
NA	TRBV4-2	TRBD2	TRBJ2-5	TGTGCCAGCAGCCAGGGTAGCGGGAGTACCCAAGAGACCCAGTACTTC	CASSQGSGSTQETQYF
NA	TRBV9	TRBD2	TRBJ2-7	TGTGCCAGCAGCACGACTAGCGGGAGGGAGGGCGAGCAGTACTTC	CASSTTSGREGEQYF
NA	TRBV5-1	TRBD1	TRBJ1-2	TGCGCCAGCAGCTTGGAACAGGGGTATGGCTACACCTTC	CASSLEQGYGYTF
NA	TRBV7-9	TRBD1	TRBJ1-5	TGTGCCAGCAGCCCCGGACAGGGTTCGTCGGGTCAGCCCCAGCATTTT	CASSPGQGSSGQPQHF
NA	TRBV5-4	NA	TRBJ2-3	TGTGCCAGCAGCTTGGGGCTAGGGGCAGATACGCAGTATTTT	CASSLGLGADTQYF
NA	TRBV10-3	TRBD1	TRBJ2-7	TGTGCCATCAGTAGGCAGGGGGCCGACGAGCAGTACTTC	CAISRQGADEQYF
once	TRBV6-5	TRBD2	TRBJ2-7	TGTGCCAGCAGTTCAATACTAGCGGGAGGTCCCCACGAGCAGTACTTC	CASSSILAGGPHEQYF
NA	TRBV7-3	TRBD2	TRBJ2-1	TGTGCCAGCAGCTCCTCACCCTTAGCGGGAGGAGGGGGCAATGAGCAGTTCTTC	CASSSSPLAGGGGNEQFF
once	TRBV7-9	TRBD2	TRBJ2-7	TGTGCCAGCAGCGGACTAGCGGGAGGCCGCTACGAGCAGTACTTC	CASSGLAGGRYEQYF
NA	TRBV19	NA	TRBJ2-7	TGTGCCAGTAGTAAGGCCCCGGGTTGGGCGCAGTACTTC	CASSKAPGWAQYF
NA	TRBV27	TRBD1	TRBJ1-5	TGTGCCAGCAGTTCCCAAGGACAGGGGGCCGTCAATCAGCCCCAGCATTTT	CASSSQGQGAVNQPQHF
NA	TRBV9	NA	TRBJ1-6	TGTGCCAGCAGCCAGAAGGGTGGGGATTCACCCCTCCACTTT	CASSQKGGDSPLHF
once	TRBV15	NA	TRBJ2-3	TGTGCCACCAGCAGAGATGCAGGGGGGGCCGATACGCAGTATTTT	CATSRDAGGADTQYF
few	TRBV19	TRBD1	TRBJ2-7	TGTGCCAGTAGCCCGGATCTGGGACAGATCTACGAGCAGTACTTC	CASSPDLGQIYEQYF
NA	TRBV4-3	NA	TRBJ2-3	TGCGCCAGCAGCCAAGCGGCCTGGCAGGCCGCATCGCAGTATTTT	CASSQAAWQAASQYF
NA	TRBV10-2	NA	TRBJ1-5	TGCGCCGTAAGCACTGGGGAAGCAAATCAGCCCCAGCATTTT	CAVSTGEANQPQHF
NA	TRBV5-6	NA	TRBJ2-7	TGTGCCAGTTCTCAGGGGACTAATACCTACGAGCAGTACTTC	CASSQGTNTYEQYF
NA	TRBV25-1	NA	TRBJ1-2	TGTGCCAGCAGTGAAAGGGGCGGCTATGGCTACACCTTC	CASSERGGYGYTF
NA	TRBV6-5	NA	TRBJ2-7	TGTGCCAGCAGTCAGGGTCCCCCCTACGAGCAGTACTTC	CASSQGPPYEQYF
NA	TRBV28	NA	TRBJ1-2	TGTGCCAGCACCTACTCGGACACGAACTATGGCTACACCTTC	CASTYSDTNYGYTF
NA	TRBV19	NA	TRBJ1-2	TGTGCCAGTAGGTCGCACCACGGGAACTATGGCTACACCTTC	CASRSHHGNYGYTF
NA	TRBV5-1	NA	TRBJ2-1	TGCGCCAGCAGCTTGGCCGGGCCCGCAGAGGGTGAGCAGTTCTTC	CASSLAGPAEGEQFF